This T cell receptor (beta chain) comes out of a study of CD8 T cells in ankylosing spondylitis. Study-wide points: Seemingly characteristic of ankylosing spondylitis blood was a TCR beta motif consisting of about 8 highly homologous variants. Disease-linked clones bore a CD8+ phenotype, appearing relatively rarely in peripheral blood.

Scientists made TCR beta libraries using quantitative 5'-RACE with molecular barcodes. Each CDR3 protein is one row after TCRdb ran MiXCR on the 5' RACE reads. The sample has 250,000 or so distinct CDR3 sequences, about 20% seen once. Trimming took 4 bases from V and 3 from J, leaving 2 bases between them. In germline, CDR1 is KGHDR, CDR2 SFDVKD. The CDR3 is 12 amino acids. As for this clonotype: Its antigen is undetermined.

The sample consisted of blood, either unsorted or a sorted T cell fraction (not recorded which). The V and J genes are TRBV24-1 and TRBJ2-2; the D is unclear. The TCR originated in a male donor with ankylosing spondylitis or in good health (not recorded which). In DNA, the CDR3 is TGTGCCACCAGTGACCACACCGGGGAGCTGTTTTTT. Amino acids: CATSDHTGELFF.